The rows below give T cell receptor beta chains drawn from one sample of a study of OX40 agonist ivuxolimab in advanced cancers. This table comes from immunoSEQ multiplex PCR, and its TCRdb copy is limited to in-frame clones, with some not included. The sample records 45,000 to 65,000 clones, around nine tenths being singletons. The sample was CD4+ or CD8+ T cells sorted from blood, taken in a trial of the OX40 agonist ivuxolimab. These receptors all come from an adult with an advanced solid tumor such as melanoma, head and neck, liver or kidney cancer. The CDR3 runs from the conserved cysteine through the conserved F or W. D genes are given only for firm matches. Size tells how often a clone was seen (once, few, many) or the class of an expanded clone, and some rows leave it out.

size: once; J: TRBJ1-3; V: TRBV30; D: .; DNA: TGTGCCTGGACCTCTTCTGACAGAGGAAACACCATATATTTT; CDR3: CAWTSSDRGNTIYF
size: .; J: TRBJ2-4; V: TRBV4-2; D: .; DNA: TGTGCCAGCGCTCTAGGGTCCATTCAGTACTTC; CDR3: CASALGSIQYF
size: .; J: TRBJ1-2; V: TRBV7-9; D: .; DNA: TGTGCCAGCCGTCCCAGCGGGGACTATGGCTACACCTTC; CDR3: CASRPSGDYGYTF
size: .; J: TRBJ1-1; V: TRBV12-5; D: .; DNA: TGTGCTAGTGGTTTGTCCCAGGGGAGGGACACTGAAGCTTTCTTT; CDR3: CASGLSQGRDTEAFF
size: once; J: TRBJ1-1; V: TRBV5-1; D: .; DNA: TGCGCCAGCAGCTTGGGGCCGGGTTCCACTGAAGCTTTCTTT; CDR3: CASSLGPGSTEAFF
size: .; J: TRBJ1-2; V: TRBV4-1; D: .; DNA: TGCGCCAGCAGCCGATCCATGGCGGCAGAGTATGGCTACGCCTTC; CDR3: CASSRSMAAEYGYAF
size: .; J: TRBJ2-3; V: TRBV2; D: .; DNA: TGTGCCAGCAGTGAGTTCGGGGGCCGGGGTGCAGATACGCAGTATTTT; CDR3: CASSEFGGRGADTQYF
size: .; J: TRBJ1-1; V: TRBV4-1; D: TRBD1; DNA: TGCGCCAGCAGCCCTCGAGGACAGGGGAACACTGAAGCTTTCTTT; CDR3: CASSPRGQGNTEAFF
size: .; J: TRBJ2-5; V: TRBV15; D: TRBD1; DNA: TGTGCCACCAGCAGAGGACAGGGGGCCCTAAGCGTAGAGACCCAGTACTTC; CDR3: CATSRGQGALSVETQYF
size: .; J: TRBJ2-1; V: TRBV29-1; D: .; DNA: TGCAGCGTGGAGGGCCCAGGGGGAGGGACTGAGCAGTTCTTC; CDR3: CSVEGPGGGTEQFF
size: .; J: TRBJ1-5; V: TRBV7-9; D: .; DNA: TGTGCCAGCACCTCGGAAAGTAGCAATCAGCCCCAGCATTTT; CDR3: CASTSESSNQPQHF
size: .; J: TRBJ2-5; V: TRBV5-1; D: .; DNA: TGCGCCAGCAGCTTGGGGGTCGAACGGGGATTACAAGAGACCCAGTACTTC; CDR3: CASSLGVERGLQETQYF
size: .; J: TRBJ2-7; V: TRBV10-2; D: .; DNA: TGCGCCAGCAGTGAGGGGTTTTCCTACGAGCAGTACTTC; CDR3: CASSEGFSYEQYF
size: .; J: TRBJ1-2; V: TRBV7-9; D: TRBD1; DNA: TGTGCCAGCAGTTTCCCGGGACAGCGTCTCTATGGCTACACCTTC; CDR3: CASSFPGQRLYGYTF
size: .; J: TRBJ2-3; V: TRBV9; D: TRBD2; DNA: TGTGCCAGCAGCCCAGGACTAGCGGGGGAATACACTAGCACAGATACGCAGTATTTT; CDR3: CASSPGLAGEYTSTDTQYF
size: .; J: TRBJ1-2; V: TRBV11-2; D: .; DNA: TGTGCCAGCAGCCATCCGGGACAAGAATTAGCTAACTATGGCTACACCTTC; CDR3: CASSHPGQELANYGYTF
size: .; J: TRBJ2-5; V: TRBV6-5; D: TRBD1; DNA: TGTGCCAGCAGTTGGGGACAGGGGGATTTTGAGACCCAGTACTTC; CDR3: CASSWGQGDFETQYF
size: .; J: TRBJ1-2; V: TRBV9; D: .; DNA: TGTGCCAGCAGCGTAGACGGCAGGGCCTATGGCTACACCTTC; CDR3: CASSVDGRAYGYTF
size: .; J: TRBJ1-1; V: TRBV5-6; D: TRBD1; DNA: TGTGCCAGCAGCTGGGGACAGGTCCCTGAAGCTTTCTTT; CDR3: CASSWGQVPEAFF
size: .; J: TRBJ2-3; V: TRBV6-5; D: TRBD1; DNA: TGTGCCAGCAGTTACGGACAGGGAAACACAGATACGCAGTATTTT; CDR3: CASSYGQGNTDTQYF
size: .; J: TRBJ2-5; V: TRBV11-2; D: TRBD2; DNA: TGTGCCAGCACCCTGGGGCTAGCGGGGGCTAAGCGGGGAGAGACCCAGTACTTC; CDR3: CASTLGLAGAKRGETQYF
size: once; J: TRBJ2-7; V: TRBV19; D: TRBD1; DNA: TGTGCCAGTAGTCCTGGGACAGGAGGTTTCTACGAGCAGTACTTC; CDR3: CASSPGTGGFYEQYF
size: .; J: TRBJ1-1; V: TRBV6-5; D: .; DNA: TGTGCCAGCAGCGATGACGGAATGAACACTGAAGCTTTCTTT; CDR3: CASSDDGMNTEAFF
size: .; J: TRBJ1-5; V: TRBV25-1; D: .; DNA: TGTGCCAGCCCTTTACGGGGGCAGTATAGCAATCAGCCCCAGCATTTT; CDR3: CASPLRGQYSNQPQHF
size: .; J: TRBJ2-3; V: TRBV11-2; D: .; DNA: TGTGCCAGCAGCTTAGATTCTTGGGGTGGGGACGGGAACACAGATACGCAGTATTTT; CDR3: CASSLDSWGGDGNTDTQYF
size: .; J: TRBJ1-1; V: TRBV5-1; D: .; DNA: TGCGCCAGCAGCTTTCTACAGGGTATGAACACTGAAGCTTTCTTT; CDR3: CASSFLQGMNTEAFF
size: .; J: TRBJ2-7; V: TRBV5-1; D: .; DNA: TGCGCCAGCAGCTTTGGTGGCGGGGAATCCCTCGAGCAGTACTTC; CDR3: CASSFGGGESLEQYF
size: .; J: TRBJ2-7; V: TRBV7-8; D: TRBD1; DNA: TGTGCCAGCAGCCCTCGGACAGGGGCAAACAACGAGCAGTACTTC; CDR3: CASSPRTGANNEQYF
size: .; J: TRBJ2-1; V: TRBV5-4; D: TRBD1; DNA: TGTGCCAGCAGCTGGACAGGGAGCGGCTACAATGAGCAGTTCTTC; CDR3: CASSWTGSGYNEQFF
size: .; J: TRBJ2-5; V: TRBV30; D: TRBD1; DNA: TGTGCCTGGAGTGAGGGAAGGGGCAGGGGGCAAGAGACCCAGTACTTC; CDR3: CAWSEGRGRGQETQYF
size: .; J: TRBJ2-7; V: TRBV13; D: .; DNA: TGTGCCAGCAGCTTACCAGGATTGACCTACGAGCAGTACTTC; CDR3: CASSLPGLTYEQYF